These T cell receptor beta chains were read from a single sample in a study of response to subunit inactivated influenza vaccine. Each CDR3 protein is one row after TCRdb ran MiXCR on the RT-PCR reads. This table holds a few hundred thousand distinct CDR3 sequences, around 15% found once. Material: PBMCs from blood, obtained 11 to 12 days after vaccination. These receptors were taken from a man aged 45-65 years who received an inactivated influenza vaccine. CDR3s include the opening cysteine and the closing phenylalanine or tryptophan. D genes are given only for firm matches. Some rows mark clone size as missing; the rest say once, few, many or name a class of expanded clone.

clone size | D gene | J gene | V gene | CDR3 DNA | CDR3 protein
- | - | TRBJ2-1 | TRBV11-1 | TGTGCCAGCAGCTTTGGCACGGCCCCTAGAAATGAGCAGTTCTTC | CASSFGTAPRNEQFF
- | - | TRBJ1-4 | TRBV28 | TGTGCCAGCAGTTTTGCCAGTGATGAAAAACTGTTTTTT | CASSFASDEKLFF
- | - | TRBJ2-1 | TRBV10-3 | TGTGCCATCAGTGAACCAAACAGGGCTAATGAGCAGTTCTTC | CAISEPNRANEQFF
few | - | TRBJ1-3 | TRBV10-3 | TGTGCCATCAGTGAGTCCGAGGTCTCTGGAAACACCATATATTTT | CAISESEVSGNTIYF
- | - | TRBJ1-3 | TRBV12-3/TRBV12-4 | TGTGCCAGCACCCCAGATAGAAACACCATATATTTT | CASTPDRNTIYF
few | - | TRBJ2-1 | TRBV9 | TGTGCCAGCAGCGGGCCCTGGGACCATGAGCAGTTCTTC | CASSGPWDHEQFF
few | - | TRBJ1-2 | TRBV18 | TGTGCCAGCTCACCGACAGCCGCTAACTATGGCTACACCTTC | CASSPTAANYGYTF
many | - | TRBJ2-6 | TRBV29-1 | TGCAGCGTTGTGGGCTCTGGGGCCAACGTCCTGACTTTC | CSVVGSGANVLTF
- | - | TRBJ2-2 | TRBV4-3 | TGCGCCAGCAGCCAAGATACCACCACCGGGGAGCTGTTTTTT | CASSQDTTTGELFF
few | TRBD1 | TRBJ1-5 | TRBV6-5 | TGTGCCAGCAGTTACGGGTCGGGGACAGGGTACCAGCCCCAGCATTTT | CASSYGSGTGYQPQHF
many | - | TRBJ1-1 | TRBV5-1 | TGCGCCAGCAGGGCGGGGTTGGGTCCGAACACTGAAGCTTTCTTT | CASRAGLGPNTEAFF
- | TRBD2 | TRBJ2-2 | TRBV29-1 | TGCAGCGTGGGTTATCGGCTAGCGGGAGTAATGGGAAGAGGCACCGGGGAGCTGTTTTTT | CSVGYRLAGVMGRGTGELFF
- | - | TRBJ1-5 | TRBV12-3/TRBV12-4 | TGTGCCAGCAGTTTCGCGGGAGCCGACACTCAGCCCCAGCATTTT | CASSFAGADTQPQHF
few | TRBD1 | TRBJ1-1 | TRBV11-2 | TGTGCCAGCAGCTTCTTGGCGGGACAGGGGCCTTTGGGCACTGAAGCTTTCTTT | CASSFLAGQGPLGTEAFF
- | - | TRBJ2-5 | TRBV9 | TGTGCCAGCAGCGTAGGACCCCGACGGAACCAAGAGACCCAGTACTTC | CASSVGPRRNQETQYF
many | - | TRBJ2-1 | TRBV7-6 | TGTGCCAGCAGCTTAGGGGTCGCTAGCGTATACAATGAGCAGTTCTTC | CASSLGVASVYNEQFF
- | TRBD1 | TRBJ1-2 | TRBV7-2 | TGTGCCAGCACCGTCACCGCGACAGGGGGTAATAGAGGCTACACCTTC | CASTVTATGGNRGYTF
- | TRBD1 | TRBJ2-3 | TRBV6-6 | TGTGCCAGCAGCCCTGGACAGGGTTTTTCCACAGATACGCAGTATTTT | CASSPGQGFSTDTQYF
- | - | TRBJ2-1 | TRBV3-1 | TGTGCCAGCAGCCACCGCGGGGCGTTCAATGAGCAGTTCTTC | CASSHRGAFNEQFF
few | - | TRBJ1-2 | TRBV28 | TGTGCCAGCAGTTTTCCGGCAGAGGGCCTCAGCTATGGCTACACCTTC | CASSFPAEGLSYGYTF
few | - | TRBJ1-2 | TRBV28 | TGTGCCAGCACGCAAAACTATGGCTACACCTTC | CASTQNYGYTF
- | TRBD1 | TRBJ2-1 | TRBV5-1 | TGCGCCAGCAGCCTGACAGGGGTCCGGGGTAGTGTTGTACTGTTCAATGAGCAGTTCTTC | CASSLTGVRGSVVLFNEQFF
few | TRBD2 | TRBJ2-3 | TRBV7-8 | TGTGCCAGCAGCCCCGAGGGACTAGCCGAAGATACGCAGTATTTT | CASSPEGLAEDTQYF
- | - | TRBJ2-5 | TRBV4-2 | TGTGCCAGCAGCCTGATGGGCGGAAAAGAGACCCAGTACTTC | CASSLMGGKETQYF
few | - | TRBJ2-1 | TRBV7-2 | TGTGCCAGCAGCTTAGCCCTAGGTGAAGCGATCACGGGGCTCGATGAGCAGTTCTTC | CASSLALGEAITGLDEQFF
few | - | TRBJ2-7 | TRBV6-2/TRBV6-3 | TGTGCCAGCAGTTACACCGGGCTAGCGAGTTCCTACGAGCAGTACTTC | CASSYTGLASSYEQYF
few | TRBD1 | TRBJ2-5 | TRBV7-2 | TGTGCCAGCAGCTTAGGGTTGTCCAGGGGGGAGACCCAGTACTTC | CASSLGLSRGETQYF
many | - | TRBJ2-7 | TRBV12-3/TRBV12-4 | TGTGCCAGCAGTTTACTTTTGTCCTACGAGCAGTACTTC | CASSLLLSYEQYF
- | TRBD2 | TRBJ2-7 | TRBV6-2/TRBV6-3 | TGTGCCAGCAGCCTCCGCGCTAGCGGGGGGCTCCCCTCCTACGAGCAGTACTTC | CASSLRASGGLPSYEQYF
- | - | TRBJ2-3 | TRBV11-2 | TGTGCCAGCAGCTTCGCGACGGATACGCAGTATTTT | CASSFATDTQYF
- | TRBD1 | TRBJ1-1 | TRBV28 | TGTGCCAGCGTATGGGGACAGACGGACACTGAAGCTTTCTTT | CASVWGQTDTEAFF
- | - | TRBJ2-5 | TRBV29-1 | TGCAGCGTTGGGTTACTGTACCAAGAGACCCAGTACTTC | CSVGLLYQETQYF
- | TRBD2 | TRBJ2-1 | TRBV25-1 | TGTGCCAGCAGTGAATTGGATAGCGGGAGGAACGATGAGCAGTTCTTC | CASSELDSGRNDEQFF
- | TRBD1 | TRBJ2-3 | TRBV7-6 | TGTGCCAGCAGCTTACAAGGGACAGTGAGCACAGATACGCAGTATTTT | CASSLQGTVSTDTQYF
few | TRBD1 | TRBJ1-5 | TRBV6-6 | TGTGCCACCTCACAGGGGTGGGGTCAGCCCCAGCATTTT | CATSQGWGQPQHF
few | - | TRBJ2-7 | TRBV11-2 | TGTGCCAGCAGCCCCCCCCCGAAACACTACGAGCAGTACTTC | CASSPPPKHYEQYF
few | - | TRBJ1-2 | TRBV10-2 | TGCGCCAGCAGTGAGTGGTCCTCCATGGGCTACACCTTC | CASSEWSSMGYTF
- | - | TRBJ1-5 | TRBV20-1 | TGCAGTGCTAGAGTAAGGGGAAGGACCACGGATCAGCCCCAGCATTTT | CSARVRGRTTDQPQHF
- | TRBD2 | TRBJ2-5 | TRBV7-6 | TGTGCCAGCAGCTTAAGGTGGCGGGGAGGGGAGACCCAGTACTTC | CASSLRWRGGETQYF
- | TRBD1 | TRBJ1-6 | TRBV28 | TGTGCCAGCAGTTTAGGGAGGACAGGAAATTCACCCCTCCACTTT | CASSLGRTGNSPLHF
many | - | TRBJ2-3 | TRBV20-1 | TGCAGTGCGCAGGACTCCAGCACAGATACGCAGTATTTT | CSAQDSSTDTQYF
- | - | TRBJ1-2 | TRBV29-1 | TGCAGCGTCGAAGGGGGGTCAGTCTATGGCTACACCTTC | CSVEGGSVYGYTF
few | - | TRBJ1-2 | TRBV28 | TGTGCCAGCAGTGCCCCCCCGGAGGGCTATGGCTACACCTTC | CASSAPPEGYGYTF
- | - | TRBJ2-1 | TRBV15 | TGTGCCACCAGCAGAGATTTAGAGAGCTCCTACAATGAGCAGTTCTTC | CATSRDLESSYNEQFF
- | TRBD1 | TRBJ2-5 | TRBV20-1 | TGCAGTGTTAAGAGAGGGGGGACAGGGCTTCAAGAGACCCAGTACTTC | CSVKRGGTGLQETQYF
- | TRBD2 | TRBJ2-7 | TRBV20-1 | TGCAGTGCCCCGAGCCCTACGGGAGGGCCTTACGAGCAGTACTTC | CSAPSPTGGPYEQYF
few | - | TRBJ1-1 | TRBV21-1 | TGTGCCAGCAGCAAAGCGCAAGAGACGCGGGGGAACACTGAAGCTTTCTTT | CASSKAQETRGNTEAFF